These 21 T cell receptor beta chains share one sample of origin, sequenced in a study of OX40 agonist ivuxolimab in advanced cancers. This table comes from immunoSEQ multiplex PCR, and its TCRdb copy is limited to in-frame clones, with some not included. Here the sample spans around 37,000 clones, 81% being singletons. Here the sequenced sample was CD4+ or CD8+ T cells sorted from blood, taken in a trial of the OX40 agonist ivuxolimab. The receptors come from an adult with an advanced solid tumor such as melanoma, head and neck, liver or kidney cancer.

Concerning this clone: One junction end does not reproduce the germline sequence, and a read error may be involved. J is TRBJ2-7 and V is TRBV2; TRBD1 is a possible D gene (5 bases). Germline CDR1 SNHLY, CDR2 FYNNEI. The CDR3 totals 11 residues. CDR3: CASSGHRSASF. The CDR3 nucleotides read TGTGCCAGCAGCGGGCACAGGTCTGCGAGCTTC.

This chain joins TRBV7-9 and TRBJ1-4, with no clear D. The CDR3 is 13 amino acids. The V and J ends lost 5 bases and 4 bases respectively, with 8 bases between them. The germline gives CDR1 SEHNR, CDR2 FQNEAQ (reference sequence). The DNA of the CDR3 is TGTGCCAGCAGCAGGTTCGGTAATGAAAAACTGTTTTTT. Translation: CASSRFGNEKLFF.

This chain joins TRBV28 and TRBJ2-6; D ambiguous. Germline values: CDR1 MDHEN, CDR2 SYDVKM. Deletions cut 4 bases from V and 0 bases from J, with 16 bases between. This CDR3 has 18 residues. The CDR3 sequence: CASSSWTAAFSGANVLTF. The CDR3 nucleotides are TGTGCCAGCAGTTCGTGGACGGCGGCTTTCTCTGGGGCCAACGTCCTGACTTTC.

The rearrangement links TRBV20-1 to TRBJ2-3; the D is unclear. CDR3 length equals 11 residues. Trimming cost V 5 bases and J 1 base, with 4 bases left between them. Germline CDR1 reads DFQATT; CDR2 reads SNEGSKA (reference sequence). The CDR3 sequence is CSAPGTDTQYF. The CDR3 nucleotides are TGCAGTGCTCCAGGCACAGATACGCAGTATTTT.

This chain links TRBV11-2 with TRBJ1-1; a weak D match, TRBD1 (6 bases). CDR3 length: 14 residues. V gave up 6 bases and J gave up 1 base, with 12 bases separating them. In germline, CDR1 is SGHAT, CDR2 FQNNGV. The CDR3 loop is CASRGALRNTEAFF. CDR3 coding DNA: TGTGCCAGCAGGGGGGCACTCAGGAACACTGAAGCTTTCTTT.

V gene TRBV7-3 combines with J gene TRBJ2-5; 7 bases are shared with TRBD2. Germline assignment: CDR1 SGHTA and CDR2 FQGTGA. With V trimmed by 1 base and J by 5 bases, 16 bases remained unmatched. The CDR3 is 18 amino acids. In DNA, the CDR3 is TGTGCCAGCAGCTTAAAGGGAGGGCAGGGAGGGCTCCGGGAGACCCAGTACTTC. It codes for CASSLKGGQGGLRETQYF.

This chain joins TRBV2 and TRBJ1-1; TRBD1 matches at 9 bases. CDR1 and CDR2 from the germline V gene are SNHLY and FYNNEI. This CDR3 region has 15 residues. Unmatched junction bases numbered 10, after V lost 6 bases and J lost 5 bases. CDR3 amino acids: CASSEPGQGWTEAFF. The CDR3, as DNA: TGTGCCAGCAGCGAACCGGGACAGGGATGGACTGAAGCTTTCTTT.

This clone appeared a single time. The gene calls are TRBV18 and TRBJ2-1, with D unresolved. CDR1 is KGHSH and CDR2 is LQKENI in the germline V gene. This CDR3 has 14 residues. V was shortened by 0 bases and J by 4 bases, with 7 bases between the two germline ends. CDR3 sequence (DNA): TGTGCCAGCTCACCACCGGCCCCATACAATGAGCAGTTCTTC. It is translated as CASSPPAPYNEQFF.

The chain joins TRBV7-9 to TRBJ2-1; D possibly corresponds to TRBD2 (6 bases). V lost 5 bases and J 4 bases, leaving 18 bases between the germline ends. Per germline, CDR1 SEHNR and CDR2 FQNEAQ (reference sequence). The CDR3 is 16 amino acids. The CDR3 sequence: CASSPPLAALYNEQFF. For the CDR3, the DNA is TGTGCCAGCAGCCCACCACTAGCAGCTTTGTACAATGAGCAGTTCTTC.

V is TRBV4-1 and J is TRBJ2-5; maybe TRBD2 (6 bases). The CDR3 loop spans 13 amino acids. Trimming removed 1 base from V and 5 bases from J, with 8 bases in between. Looked up from germline, CDR1 is MGHRA and CDR2 is YSYEKL. The DNA for the CDR3 is TGCGCCAGCAGCCAAGCGGCGGGGGAGACCCAGTACTTC. Translated: CASSQAAGETQYF.

A remark on this clone: Germline and junction disagree at one end, which may indicate a read error. V is TRBV7-7 and J is TRBJ2-2; D is possibly TRBD1 (5 bases). The CDR3 runs 14 residues. Germline V gives CDR1 SSHAT, CDR2 FNYEAQ (reference sequence). The CDR3 DNA follows: TGTGCTAGCAGCCCGGTACAGGAGTCCGGGGAGCTGTTTTTT. It codes for CASSPVQESGELFF.

The CDR3, as DNA: TGTGCCAGCAGCAAAGGCGGGCTAGCGGGAGTGGGCAATGAGCAGTTCTTC. It specifies CASSKGGLAGVGNEQFF. The rearrangement uses TRBV11-3 and TRBJ2-1, with 10 bases lining up with TRBD2. Germline assignment: CDR1 SGHNT and CDR2 YENEEA. With 5 bases clipped from V and 6 bases from J, the junction kept 13 bases outside the gene matches. The CDR3 sequence is 17 residues long. The whole variable domain, filled in from reference TRBV11-3 and TRBJ2-1, reads EAGVVQSPRYKIIEKKQPVAFWCNPISGHNTLYWYLQNLGQGPELLIRYENEEAVDDSQLPKDRFSAERLKGVDSTLKIQPAELGDSAVYLCASSKGGLAGVGNEQFFGPGTRLTVL.

The chain uses TRBV19 and TRBJ2-3; 12 bases line up with TRBD2. Looked up from germline, CDR1 is LNHDA and CDR2 is SQIVND (reference sequence). J was trimmed by 1 base and V by 0 bases; bases with no gene match: 11. The CDR3 runs to 20 residues. In nucleotides, the CDR3 is TGTGCCAGTAGTATAGATACTCTAGCGGGAGGGCCGGAGGGCACAGATACGCAGTATTTT. Translating gives CASSIDTLAGGPEGTDTQYF.

The V gene is TRBV19, the J gene TRBJ1-2; the D gene is possibly TRBD1 (5 bases). V dropped 5 bases and J dropped 4 bases, with 11 bases sitting between them. The CDR3 is made up of 13 amino acids. CDR1 is LNHDA and CDR2 is SQIVND in the germline V gene (reference sequence). CDR3 region: CASSDRRVYGYTF. The DNA for the CDR3 is TGTGCCAGTAGTGACAGACGGGTCTATGGCTACACCTTC.

This clone has a single count. The rearrangement uses TRBV10-2 and TRBJ2-7; TRBD1 might be the D (5 bases). The CDR3 is 13 amino acids. The V gene's germline CDR1 is WSHSY and CDR2 SAAADI. Trimming pared 4 bases from V and 0 bases from J, leaving 7 bases between. CDR3 bases: TGCGCCAGCAGTGCGGACATCTCCTACGAGCAGTACTTC. Translating gives CASSADISYEQYF.

This clone is termed medium-sized (0.01 to 0.1%). The chain is built from TRBV7-6 and TRBJ1-1; D unresolved. V was trimmed by 5 bases and J by 0 bases, leaving 7 bases between them. Looked up from germline, CDR1 is SGHVS and CDR2 is FNYEAQ. CDR3 length equals 13 residues. The CDR3 here is CASSVSLNTEAFF. The CDR3 DNA reads TGTGCCAGCAGCGTCAGTTTGAACACTGAAGCTTTCTTT.

This clone showed up just once. The chain recombines TRBV4-1 with TRBJ1-2; D unresolved. Per the germline V gene, CDR1 is MGHRA and CDR2 is YSYEKL. The V and J ends lost 3 bases and 2 bases respectively, with 13 bases between them. This CDR3 has 15 amino acids. This CDR3 is CASSHPRTMNYGYTF. The CDR3 DNA sequence: TGCGCCAGCAGCCATCCTAGGACGATGAACTATGGCTACACCTTC.

A single count supports this clone. The rearrangement links TRBV25-1 to TRBJ1-1, with D tentatively TRBD1 (5 bases). CDR3 length: 11 amino acids. Between the trimmed V and J ends, which lost 8 bases and 7 bases, there was a span of 11 bases. CDR1 is MGHDK, CDR2 SYGVNS, per germline. The chain's CDR3 is CASLRQGEAFF. CDR3 DNA sequence: TGTGCCAGCCTTCGGCAGGGTGAAGCTTTCTTT. Together with reference TRBV25-1 and TRBJ1-1, the CDR3 gives the full variable domain: EADIYQTPRYLVIGTGKKITLECSQTMGHDKMYWYQQDPGMELHLIHYSYGVNSTEKGDLSSESTVSRIRTEHFPLTLESARPSHTSQYLCASLRQGEAFFGQGTRLTVV.

The genes are TRBV2 and TRBJ2-1; 8 bases fit TRBD1. Germline assignment: CDR1 SNHLY and CDR2 FYNNEI. CDR3 length: 14 amino acids. V was pared by 8 bases and J by 3 bases, with 6 bases of the junction left unmatched. The DNA of the CDR3 is TGTGCCAGCCTCCGGGACAGGAACTACAATGAGCAGTTCTTC. Encoded protein: CASLRDRNYNEQFF. The whole variable domain, filled in from reference TRBV2 and TRBJ2-1, reads EPEVTQTPSHQVTQMGQEVILRCVPISNHLYFYWYRQILGQKVEFLVSFYNNEISEKSEIFDDQFSVERPDGSNFTLKIRSTKLEDSAMYFCASLRDRNYNEQFFGPGTRLTVL.

The chain couples TRBV29-1 to TRBJ2-3, with D perhaps matching TRBD1 or TRBD2 (7 bases each). The CDR3 is made up of 13 amino acids. V lost 4 bases to trimming and J lost 3 bases, with 11 bases between them. The germline CDR1 and CDR2 sequences are SQVTM and ANQGSEA. As DNA, the CDR3 is TGCAGCGTTGCAGGGGGGGGAACAGATACGCAGTATTTT. This sequence encodes CSVAGGGTDTQYF.

The chain combines TRBV5-1 with TRBJ2-5; D is possibly TRBD1 (5 bases). This CDR3 is built from 13 residues. V shed 5 bases and J shed 1 base, with 9 bases lying between them. Per germline, CDR1 SGHRS and CDR2 YFSETQ. CDR3 sequence: CASSQTAQETQYF. Here the CDR3 DNA reads TGCGCCAGCAGTCAGACAGCCCAAGAGACCCAGTACTTC.